A single sample is the source of the 17 T cell receptor beta chains below, sequenced in a study of T cell responses to AZD1222 COVID-19 vaccine. Clones were sequenced by immunoSEQ multiplex PCR, and TCRdb holds only the in-frame ones, with some missing. This table has roughly 100,000 clones, about nine tenths appearing once. Here the sequenced sample was peripheral blood, taken on day 0 of AZD1222 vaccination. Every receptor here comes from an adult in good health.

The rearrangement uses TRBV30 and TRBJ1-2; tentatively, D is TRBD1 (5 bases). CDR3 length equals 10 residues. Germline V gene sequence: CDR1 GTSNPN, CDR2 SVGIG (reference sequence). Trimming removed 8 bases from V and 8 bases from J, with 12 bases in between. CDR3 protein: CAGQGGGYTF. The CDR3 nucleotides read TGTGCCGGTCAGGGTGGAGGCTACACCTTC.

The gene calls are TRBV19 and TRBJ1-6; the D is unclear. CDR1 and CDR2 from the germline V gene are LNHDA and SQIVND (reference sequence). V was pared by 7 bases and J by 5 bases, with 12 bases between. The CDR3 covers 14 residues. DNA for the CDR3: TGTGCCAGTAAAGGTGGCAGAGATAATTCACCCCTCCACTTT. Translating it yields CASKGGRDNSPLHF.

This sequence joins TRBV5-1 and TRBJ2-5; TRBD1 or TRBD2 may be the D gene (5 bases each). Germline V gives CDR1 SGHRS, CDR2 YFSETQ. Trimming shortened V by 3 bases and J by 5 bases, and 11 bases separated the two germline ends. The CDR3 extends over 13 amino acids. The CDR3 region is CASSSIWGETQYF. As DNA, the CDR3 is TGCGCCAGCAGCTCCATCTGGGGGGAGACCCAGTACTTC.

The chain has TRBV13 and TRBJ1-6; no definite D call. This CDR3 is built from 12 residues. Germline assignment: CDR1 PRHDT and CDR2 FYEKMQ (reference sequence). V was cut by 2 bases and J by 6 bases, with 2 bases left in between. The CDR3 is CASSLRNSPLHF. The CDR3 DNA reads as TGTGCCAGCAGCTTACGTAATTCACCCCTCCACTTT.

The chain uses TRBV5-4 and TRBJ2-1, with D hard to call. Germline CDR1 and CDR2: SGHNT and YYREEE (reference sequence). The V end lost 0 bases, the J end lost 5 bases, and 12 bases lay between the germline ends. The CDR3 is 15 amino acids. The chain's CDR3 is CASSLGIPLDNEQFF. DNA of the CDR3: TGTGCCAGCAGCTTGGGGATCCCCTTGGACAATGAGCAGTTCTTC.

Concerning this clone: Other nucleotide sequences from this sample produce the same CDR3. In nucleotides, the CDR3 is TGTGCCAGCAGTTTGTCTCAGCCCCAGCATTTT. This encodes CASSLSQPQHF. V and J are TRBV28 and TRBJ1-5, with unresolved D. The CDR3 spans 11 residues. V lost 3 bases and J 6 bases, leaving 3 bases between the germline ends. Germline values: CDR1 MDHEN, CDR2 SYDVKM. Looking up the rest from reference TRBV28 and TRBJ1-5 gives the full variable domain: DVKVTQSSRYLVKRTGEKVFLECVQDMDHENMFWYRQDPGLGLRLIYFSYDVKMKEKGDIPEGYSVSREKKERFSLILESASTNQTSMYLCASSLSQPQHFGDGTRLSIL.

V gene TRBV30 combines with J gene TRBJ1-4, with D uncertain. Trimming removed 3 bases at V and 10 bases at J, with 9 bases between. Per germline, CDR1 GTSNPN and CDR2 SVGIG (reference sequence). This CDR3 spans 11 amino acids. For the CDR3, the DNA is TGTGCCTGGAGGGGCGATGTAAAACTGTTTTTT. This encodes CAWRGDVKLFF.

The V and J genes are TRBV14 and TRBJ2-1; possible D gene TRBD1, 6 bases. Looked up from germline, CDR1 is SGHDN and CDR2 is FVKESK. V was trimmed by 5 bases and J by 11 bases, leaving 16 bases between them. This CDR3 is 13 amino acids long. CDR3 region: CASSSRVGGKQFF. The CDR3 bases are TGTGCCAGCAGCTCCCGGGTAGGGGGAAAGCAGTTCTTC.

The chain links TRBV11-2 to TRBJ2-7; 11 bases are shared with TRBD2. V shed 5 bases, J shed 0 bases, and the junction held 6 bases outside the gene matches. Germline CDR1 is SGHAT and CDR2 is FQNNGV. This CDR3 region has 16 residues. DNA for the CDR3: TGTGCCAGCAGCCACCCTCTAGCGGGGGGCTCCTACGAGCAGTACTTC. This translates into CASSHPLAGGSYEQYF.

The rearrangement uses TRBV18 and TRBJ1-1; D might be TRBD1 (5 bases). Germline CDR1 reads KGHSH; CDR2 reads LQKENI. This CDR3 has 15 amino acids. The ends were cut back, 3 bases at V and 8 bases at J, with 19 bases in the middle. The CDR3, as DNA: TGTGCCAGCTCACCCCTAGAGGGGTGGGGAATGGAAGCTTTCTTT. Translating gives CASSPLEGWGMEAFF.

The V gene is TRBV6-5, the J gene TRBJ2-3; TRBD2 matches at 13 bases. V gave up 6 bases and J gave up 4 bases; unmatched junction bases: 4. The CDR3 is made up of 15 amino acids. Germline V lookup: CDR1 MNHEY, CDR2 SVGAGI. CDR3 protein: CASSRTSGGSDTQYF. CDR3 in DNA: TGTGCCAGCAGCCGGACTAGCGGGGGCTCAGATACGCAGTATTTT.

The CDR3 loop reads CASNLMGSTDTQYF. CDR3 nucleotides: TGTGCCAGCAACTTAATGGGCAGCACAGATACGCAGTATTTT. The chain recombines TRBV28 with TRBJ2-3; D not resolved. With 7 bases removed from V and 0 bases from J, the gap between germline ends came to 11 bases. CDR1 is MDHEN, CDR2 SYDVKM, per germline. This CDR3 contains 14 residues.

The chain recombines TRBV9 with TRBJ2-1; 9 bases fit TRBD2. The CDR3 spans 15 residues. V lost 0 bases and J lost 8; bases outside the gene matches: 6. Looked up from germline, CDR1 is SGDLS and CDR2 is YYNGEE. The CDR3 DNA follows: TGTGCCAGCAGCGTAGCTCCTAGCGGGGTCTATGAGCAGTTCTTC. Translation: CASSVAPSGVYEQFF.

The chain carries TRBV2 and TRBJ1-6; D not certain. The germline gives CDR1 SNHLY, CDR2 FYNNEI. This CDR3 is 14 amino acids long. V shed 6 bases and J shed 0 bases, with 6 bases lying between them. CDR3 loop: CASRGSSYNSPLHF. Here the CDR3 DNA reads TGTGCCAGCAGGGGGAGCTCCTATAATTCACCCCTCCACTTT.

In this sample, this clone turned up a few times. This rearrangement joins TRBV19 to TRBJ2-5, with D uncertain. Germline loops: CDR1 LNHDA, CDR2 SQIVND (reference sequence). CDR3 length: 12 amino acids. Trimming pared 4 bases from V and 1 base from J, leaving 4 bases between. The CDR3 DNA reads TGTGCCAGTAGTACAGGCCAAGAGACCCAGTACTTC. Translation: CASSTGQETQYF.

This chain links TRBV7-8 with TRBJ2-7; D is uncertain. Germline V lookup: CDR1 SGHVS, CDR2 FQNEAQ. The CDR3 length is 14 residues. Trimming removed 3 bases at V and 0 bases at J, with 9 bases between. CDR3 sequence (DNA): TGTGCCAGCAGCTTCCCCGAGAGCTCCTACGAGCAGTACTTC. This translates into CASSFPESSYEQYF.

This chain connects TRBV3-1 (or the pseudogene TRBV3-2) to TRBJ1-6; D is undetermined. The CDR3 is made up of 16 amino acids. Trimming removed 4 bases from V and 2 bases from J, with 12 bases in between. CDR1 and CDR2 from the germline V gene are LGHDT and YNNKEL (reference sequence). The CDR3 DNA follows: TGTGCCAGCAGCCGGAACCCGGGAGCCTATAATTCACCCCTCCACTTT. Translating gives CASSRNPGAYNSPLHF.